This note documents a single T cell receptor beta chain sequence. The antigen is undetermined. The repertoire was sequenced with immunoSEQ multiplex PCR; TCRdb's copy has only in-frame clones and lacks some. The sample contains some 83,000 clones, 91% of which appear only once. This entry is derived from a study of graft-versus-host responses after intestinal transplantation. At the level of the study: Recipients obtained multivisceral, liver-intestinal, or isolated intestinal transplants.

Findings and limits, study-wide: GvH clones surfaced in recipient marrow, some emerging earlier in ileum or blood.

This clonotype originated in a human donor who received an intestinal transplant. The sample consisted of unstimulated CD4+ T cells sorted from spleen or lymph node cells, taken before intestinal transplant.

CDR3 sequence: CASSENRKNIQYF. CDR3 DNA sequence: TGCGCCAGCAGTGAAAACAGGAAAAACATTCAGTACTTC. The genes are TRBV10-1 and TRBJ2-4; D may be TRBD1 (5 bases). CDR1 and CDR2 from the germline V gene are WNHNN and SYGVQD (reference sequence). V lost 3 bases and J 4 bases, leaving 7 bases between the germline ends. This CDR3 has 13 amino acids.